The T cell receptor (beta chain) under discussion was sequenced for a study of blood T cells in healthy people across ages. The study's findings and limits: There were more naive CD4+ cells and higher diversity in long-lived donors than in aged donors. The diversity estimates, figures obtained from one million T cells, were considered underestimates.

Using a J-beta primer mix together with a sample-barcoded 5' primer, a second PCR was run for roughly 7 to 11 cycles. Via MiXCR, TCRdb re-called the 5' RACE reads, giving one row per CDR3 protein. This sample has over 1,500,000 distinct CDR3 sequences, with roughly two fifths found just once. The CDR3 spans 14 residues. Germline lookup yields CDR1 LGHNA and CDR2 YNFKEQ. V lost 3 bases and J lost 5; bases outside the gene matches: 7. A note on this clonotype: Its target is unknown.

The rearrangement joins TRBV4-2 to TRBJ2-7, with 7 bases fitting TRBD1. The material sequenced was blood. This sequence was found in a human donor in good health. As DNA, the CDR3 is TGTGCCAGCAGCCAGACGACAGGGAGACACGAGCAGTACTTC. This translates into CASSQTTGRHEQYF.